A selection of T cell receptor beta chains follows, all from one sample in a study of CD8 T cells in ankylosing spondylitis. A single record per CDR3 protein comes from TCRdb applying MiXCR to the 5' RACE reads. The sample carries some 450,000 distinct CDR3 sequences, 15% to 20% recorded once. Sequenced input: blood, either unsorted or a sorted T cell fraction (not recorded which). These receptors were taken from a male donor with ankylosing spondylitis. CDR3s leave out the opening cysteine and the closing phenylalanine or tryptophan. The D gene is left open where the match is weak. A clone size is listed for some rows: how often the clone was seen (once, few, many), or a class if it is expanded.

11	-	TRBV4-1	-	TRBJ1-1	ASSPVSGTEAF
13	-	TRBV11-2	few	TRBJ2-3	ASSLRIRSTDTQY
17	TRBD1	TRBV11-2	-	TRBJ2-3	ASSLVPLIQGQGKDTQY
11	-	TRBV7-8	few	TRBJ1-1	ASSLLRGTEAF
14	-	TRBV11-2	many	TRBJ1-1	ASSLSGGGMNTEAF
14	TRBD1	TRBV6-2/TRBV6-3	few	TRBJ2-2	ASTKFRGTNTGELF
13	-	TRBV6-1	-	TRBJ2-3	ASTKGESPWEEQY
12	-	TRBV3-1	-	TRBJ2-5	ASSHSGTRETQY
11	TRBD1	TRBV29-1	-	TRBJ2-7	SVDAGQGAEQY
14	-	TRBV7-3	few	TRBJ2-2	ASSLMGSGVSGELF
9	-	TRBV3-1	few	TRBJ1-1	ASSQDFRAF
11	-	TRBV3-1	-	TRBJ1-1	ASSQPPGTEAF
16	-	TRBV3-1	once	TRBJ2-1	ASSQELGGPSSYNEQF
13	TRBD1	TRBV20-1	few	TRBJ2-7	SALIGQGITYEQY
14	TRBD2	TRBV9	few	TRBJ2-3	ASSETSAYSTDTQY
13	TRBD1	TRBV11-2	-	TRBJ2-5	ASSPKTGGAETQY
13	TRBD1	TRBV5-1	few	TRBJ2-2	ASSLDRGNTGELF
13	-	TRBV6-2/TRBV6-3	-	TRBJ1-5	ASSSGAGANQPQH
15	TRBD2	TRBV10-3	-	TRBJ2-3	AISESGLAGSTDTQY
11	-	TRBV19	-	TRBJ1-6	ASSREGDSPLH
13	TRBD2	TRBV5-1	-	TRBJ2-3	ASSRTSLSTDTQY
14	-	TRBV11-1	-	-	ASSLVAGGVSDTQH
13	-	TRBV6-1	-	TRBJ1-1	ASSQPPRGNTEAF
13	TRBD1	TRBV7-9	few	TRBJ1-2	ASSWDLQGVYGYT